This passage covers 9 T cell receptor beta chains from one sample sequenced in a study of response to subunit inactivated influenza vaccine. From the RT-PCR reads, TCRdb called clonotypes with MiXCR, one entry per CDR3 protein. In the table there are about 540,000 distinct CDR3 sequences, under 25% of which are singletons. These data were also reused for a study on T cells expressing NK-cell markers. That source notes: The authors made TCR beta cDNA libraries by 5'RACE template switching. This switching added a universal primer site and UMIs.

Source: CD4+ T cells sorted from PBMCs, taken approximately 13 days after vaccination. The receptors shown here come from a man aged 50-59 years who received an inactivated influenza vaccine.

This clonotype showed up just a few times. This rearrangement joins TRBV4-1 to TRBJ2-6; 8 bases align to TRBD2. With 4 bases clipped from V and 16 bases from J, the junction kept 6 bases outside the gene matches. Germline V gene lookup returns CDR1 MGHRA and CDR2 YSYEKL. The CDR3 loop spans 12 amino acids. The CDR3: CASSLRGEILTF. CDR3 sequence (DNA): TGCGCCAGCAGCCTGCGGGGGGAGATACTGACTTTC.

This clonotype was observed a handful of times. The V and J genes are TRBV5-1 and TRBJ1-3; the D gene is possibly TRBD1 (6 bases). This CDR3 spans 14 amino acids. The V and J ends lost 4 bases and 2 bases respectively, with 10 bases between them. CDR1 and CDR2 (germline): SGHRS, YFSETQ. CDR3 region: CASSKGQTGNTIYF. The CDR3 DNA reads TGCGCCAGCAGCAAAGGACAGACTGGAAACACCATATATTTT.

J is TRBJ2-7 and V is TRBV21-1; TRBD1, as called in the table, went unchecked against the DNA. TRBV21-1 is deemed a pseudogene. The CDR3 is 15 amino acids. CDR3 coding DNA: TGTGCCAGCAGCCCCCGGACAGGGGAGGCCTACGAGCAGTACTTC. It is translated as CASSPRTGEAYEQYF.

In its sample, this clonotype was seen once. The chain carries TRBV5-1 and TRBJ2-7; D may match TRBD1 or TRBD2 (6 bases each). Looked up from germline, CDR1 is SGHRS and CDR2 is YFSETQ. The CDR3 consists of 14 residues. Trimming took 6 bases from V and 6 from J, leaving 19 bases between them. The CDR3 nucleotides are TGCGCCAGCAAGCGGTTCGGGGGCCCCAGCGAGCAGTACTTC. It encodes CASKRFGGPSEQYF.

The chain uses TRBV5-1 and TRBJ2-7; 10 bases fit TRBD1. The CDR3 extends over 14 amino acids. V gave up 0 bases and J gave up 6 bases; unmatched junction bases: 3. Germline V lookup: CDR1 SGHRS, CDR2 YFSETQ. The CDR3 spells CASSLGDRGSEQYF. Here the CDR3 DNA reads TGCGCCAGCAGCTTGGGGGACAGGGGATCCGAGCAGTACTTC.

This clonotype was seen a handful of times. The CDR3 region is CSVHTGFQETQYF. DNA of the CDR3: TGCAGCGTCCACACTGGATTTCAAGAGACCCAGTACTTC. The rearrangement links TRBV29-1 to TRBJ2-5; no clear D gene. Trimming pared 6 bases from V and 2 bases from J, leaving 13 bases between. Per germline, CDR1 SQVTM and CDR2 ANQGSEA. The CDR3 has 13 amino acids.

This clonotype was observed a handful of times. The V gene is TRBV24-1, the J gene TRBJ2-3; tentative D call: TRBD1 (6 bases). V shed 4 bases and J shed 1 base, with 23 bases lying between them. This CDR3 has 19 amino acids. Looked up from germline, CDR1 is KGHDR and CDR2 is SFDVKD. CDR3 sequence (DNA): TGTGCCACCAGTGACCCTTCCACCTACAGGGATCGTGGCACAGATACGCAGTATTTT. Translated: CATSDPSTYRDRGTDTQYF.

DNA of the CDR3: TGTGCCAGCAGTGACCAACTAGCGTTCTCCTACGAGCAGTACTTC. It specifies CASSDQLAFSYEQYF. The chain employs TRBV2 and TRBJ2-7; 7 nucleotides line up with TRBD2. Germline V gene lookup returns CDR1 SNHLY and CDR2 FYNNEI. CDR3 length: 15 residues. The J segment lost 0 bases and the V segment lost 3 bases, leaving 5 bases of the junction unmatched.

This clonotype was seen only a few times. The rearrangement uses TRBV3-1 and TRBJ2-1; D is perhaps TRBD1 (6 bases). Germline loops: CDR1 LGHDT, CDR2 YNNKEL (reference sequence). V lost 5 bases to trimming and J lost 8 bases, with 25 bases between them. The CDR3 runs 17 residues. CDR3 sequence: CASSSSQGVRGEHEQFF. For the CDR3, the DNA is TGTGCCAGCAGCTCTTCCCAAGGGGTCAGGGGCGAACATGAGCAGTTCTTC.